This T cell receptor (beta chain) comes out of a study of cytomegalovirus exposure and HLA in healthy donors. The CDR3 is 16 residues long. The donors were in the approximately 130-subject validation cohort, distinct from the 666-subject first cohort. The assay was immunoSEQ multiplex PCR, and TCRdb's table has in-frame clones only and misses some. The repertoire consists of fewer than 200,000 clones, with 75% to 90% occurring once and the leading ten covering about 2.3%. The chain carries TRBV21-1 and TRBJ2-3; the table's D call, TRBD1, has no DNA check behind it. TRBV21-1 is flagged as a pseudogene. The sample comprised PBMCs. The TCR was taken from a woman between 18 and 30 years old in good health and CMV-seronegative. CDR3: CASSKDGGLAADTQYF. For the CDR3, the DNA is TGTGCCAGCAGCAAAGATGGGGGCCTCGCTGCAGATACGCAGTATTTT.